Below, 2 T cell receptor beta chains from the same sample are listed, as sequenced in a study of technical replicates of blood from a handful of donors. Libraries were prepared by immunoSEQ multiplex PCR; TCRdb keeps only in-frame clonotypes and omits some of them. Of 9,500 to 15,000 clones listed, over 85% are singletons. Sequencing was carried out using PBMCs. The origin of the receptors is a human donor in good health.

The CDR3, as DNA: TGTGCCAGCGGACAGGCAATACTATTGGGCTACACCTTC. Protein product: CASGQAILLGYTF. The chain uses TRBV6-5 and TRBJ1-2, with 7 bases fitting TRBD1. The CDR3 runs 13 residues. Germline assignment: CDR1 MNHEY and CDR2 SVGAGI. V dropped 8 bases and J dropped 8; count of bases not matched to a gene: 11.

About this clone: Other DNA sequences from this sample encode an identical CDR3 as well. The chain couples TRBV11-3 to TRBJ2-1, with 7 positions matching TRBD2. This CDR3 comprises 14 residues. V lost 4 bases and J lost 2; bases outside the gene matches: 2. Germline V gives CDR1 SGHNT, CDR2 YENEEA. The CDR3 spells CASSSGLAYNEQFF. The CDR3 DNA is TGTGCCAGCAGCTCTGGACTAGCCTACAATGAGCAGTTCTTC.